The 2 T cell receptor beta chains reported below all come from one sample, sequenced in a study of blood T cell repertoires in COVID-19. Sequenced by immunoSEQ multiplex PCR; TCRdb stores in-frame clones only, minus some. This table has hundreds of thousands of clones, 88% appearing once. Sequencing was performed on peripheral blood. These TCRs come from a woman aged 45-65 years with active or convalescent COVID-19.

V gene TRBV6-1 combines with J gene TRBJ1-5; 9 bases fit TRBD1. This CDR3 is built from 17 residues. The germline V gene has CDR1 MNHNS and CDR2 SASEGT. The V gene end was trimmed by 1 base and the J gene end by 6 bases; junction bases not matched to a gene: 10. For the CDR3, the DNA is TGTGCCAGCAGTGAAGGGAGGGGGGACAGGGTTTCTCAGCCCCAGCATTTT. This codes for CASSEGRGDRVSQPQHF.

The chain links TRBV30 to TRBJ2-7; D gene unclear. V was cut by 3 bases and J by 0 bases, with 12 bases left in between. The CDR3 extends over 14 amino acids. CDR1 GTSNPN and CDR2 SVGIG come from the germline V gene (reference sequence). The CDR3 DNA sequence: TGTGCCTGGAGAGTCGTCCCGAGCTCCTACGAGCAGTACTTC. Its translation: CAWRVVPSSYEQYF.